These 15 T cell receptor beta chains were sequenced from one sample in a study of cytomegalovirus exposure and HLA in healthy donors. The study ran its PCR with 60 Vbeta and 13 Jbeta primers. Assay used: immunoSEQ multiplex PCR; TCRdb lists only in-frame clones, some missing. The table lists roughly 160,000 clones, 77% of them singletons. Sequences were obtained from PBMCs. The receptors were gathered from a woman in her thirties in good health and CMV-seronegative.

The chain combines TRBV5-8 with TRBJ2-7; TRBD2 matches at 13 bases. CDR1 is SGHTS and CDR2 is YDEGEE in the germline V gene. CDR3 length equals 16 residues. With V trimmed by 4 bases and J by 3 bases, 7 bases remained unmatched. The CDR3 sequence is CASSVTGTSGDYEQYF. The CDR3 DNA is TGTGCCAGCAGCGTGACGGGGACTAGCGGGGACTACGAGCAGTACTTC.

The chain has TRBV5-1 and TRBJ2-7; TRBD1 matches 8 bases. V dropped 4 bases and J dropped 3; count of bases not matched to a gene: 12. This CDR3 region has 16 residues. The germline V gene encodes CDR1 SGHRS and CDR2 YFSETQ. CDR3 DNA: TGCGCCAGCAGCGCTTCAGGGTCAGGGGGCTTCTACGAGCAGTACTTC. Amino acid sequence: CASSASGSGGFYEQYF.

This clone was observed a handful of times. In DNA, the CDR3 is TGTGCCAGCTCACCGCGGACAGCCCAAGAGACCCAGTACTTC. Its protein is CASSPRTAQETQYF. This chain connects TRBV18 to TRBJ2-5; TRBD1 is a possible D gene (6 bases). Germline lookup yields CDR1 KGHSH and CDR2 LQKENI. V lost 3 bases, J lost 1 base, and 9 bases lay in between. The CDR3 is 14 amino acids.

V usage is TRBV25-1 and J usage is TRBJ2-7; 11 nucleotides agree with TRBD1. The CDR3 totals 14 residues. Per the germline V gene, CDR1 is MGHDK and CDR2 is SYGVNS. Losses at the gene ends were 8 bases for V and 2 bases for J; bases not matched to a gene: 5. The CDR3 DNA reads as TGTGCCAGCTGCCGGACAGGGGGCACCTACGAGCAGTACTTC. Translated: CASCRTGGTYEQYF.

The chain uses TRBV7-9 and TRBJ1-1, with D perhaps matching TRBD1 (5 bases). The CDR3 covers 12 residues. V lost 6 bases to trimming and J lost 4 bases, with 9 bases between them. Germline assignment: CDR1 SEHNR and CDR2 FQNEAQ (reference sequence). CDR3 in amino acids: CASSPGPTEAFF. The DNA for the CDR3 is TGTGCCAGCAGTCCAGGGCCCACTGAAGCTTTCTTT.

This clone showed up just once. J is TRBJ2-1 and V is TRBV12-5, with a tentative D call TRBD2 (6 bases). Germline V gene sequence: CDR1 LGHNT, CDR2 FRNRAP. The CDR3 has 13 residues. V was clipped by 2 bases and J by 9 bases, with 11 bases between them. CDR3 loop: CASGLWGGVEQFF. CDR3 nucleotides: TGTGCTAGTGGTTTGTGGGGCGGGGTTGAGCAGTTCTTC.

This CDR3 reads CASSPHPDRANEQYF. CDR3 nucleotides: TGTGCCAGCAGCCCACATCCGGACAGGGCCAACGAGCAGTACTTC. The V and J genes are TRBV5-4 and TRBJ2-7; 8 positions match TRBD1. V trimming: 4 bases; J trimming: 5 bases; junction bases outside the gene matches: 11. The germline CDR1 and CDR2 sequences are SGHNT and YYREEE (reference sequence). The CDR3 has 15 residues.

The rearrangement joins TRBV30 to TRBJ1-2, with 11 bases fitting TRBD1. The CDR3 contains 13 residues. V shed 2 bases and J 6 bases; nucleotides not matched to a gene: 2. CDR1 is GTSNPN, CDR2 SVGIG, per germline (reference sequence). CDR3 protein: CAWSRDRGNGYTF. CDR3 nucleotide sequence: TGTGCCTGGAGTAGGGACAGGGGGAATGGCTACACCTTC.

The chain uses TRBV2 and TRBJ2-1; maybe TRBD2 (5 bases). The CDR3 consists of 12 residues. Germline V gives CDR1 SNHLY, CDR2 FYNNEI. V was clipped by 6 bases and J by 12 bases, with 15 bases between them. The CDR3 DNA sequence: TGTGCCAGCAGGACGGTCGCGGGCGGGCAGTTCTTC. Translated: CASRTVAGGQFF.

This clone has a handful of counts. The chain has TRBV4-1 and TRBJ1-3; TRBD1 matches 7 bases. The V gene end was trimmed by 6 bases and the J gene end by 4 bases; junction bases not matched to a gene: 12. There are 16 residues in the CDR3. Germline V CDR1 and CDR2: MGHRA, YSYEKL. CDR3 protein: CASRSRQGQQGNTIYF. The DNA for the CDR3 is TGCGCCAGCAGATCGCGACAGGGACAACAGGGAAACACCATATATTTT.

The chain links TRBV25-1 to TRBJ1-3; tentatively, D is TRBD1 (6 bases). CDR1 and CDR2 from the germline V gene are MGHDK and SYGVNS. The CDR3 has 15 residues. Trimming shortened V by 4 bases and J by 4 bases, and 14 bases separated the two germline ends. CDR3 nucleotides: TGTGCCAGCAGTGGAAGCAGGACAGCAGGAAACACCATATATTTT. Translation: CASSGSRTAGNTIYF.

This clone was detected only once. The V call is TRBV29-1, the J call TRBJ1-1, with a possible D match to TRBD1 (5 bases). Trimming pared 3 bases from V and 5 bases from J, leaving 13 bases between. The CDR3 runs 13 residues. CDR1 is SQVTM and CDR2 is ANQGSEA in the germline V gene. The CDR3 sequence: CSVDSGARTEAFF. In DNA form, the CDR3 reads TGCAGCGTTGATAGTGGGGCTCGGACTGAAGCTTTCTTT.

The CDR3 region is CASSFSANEKLFF. Here the CDR3 DNA reads TGTGCCAGCAGTTTCTCAGCTAATGAAAAACTGTTTTTT. The V and J genes are TRBV28 and TRBJ1-4; D not resolved. This CDR3 comprises 13 residues. The germline V gene encodes CDR1 MDHEN and CDR2 SYDVKM. V was trimmed by 3 bases and J by 3 bases, leaving 5 bases between them.

The table lists this clone with a count of one. The chain recombines TRBV28 with TRBJ1-2; 9 bases line up with TRBD1. This CDR3 contains 15 residues. The V and J ends lost 6 bases and 7 bases, in that order; junction bases with no gene match: 12. Germline V gene sequence: CDR1 MDHEN, CDR2 SYDVKM. The CDR3 region is CASRTVGQGIRGYTF. CDR3 sequence (DNA): TGTGCCAGCAGAACCGTGGGACAGGGAATTCGTGGCTACACCTTC.

This clone was counted once. V is TRBV15 and J is TRBJ1-1; D is uncertain. V lost 1 base and J 1 base, leaving 7 bases between the germline ends. Germline CDR1 and CDR2: LNHNV and YYDKDF (reference sequence). The CDR3 totals 14 residues. DNA for the CDR3: TGTGCCACCAGCAGAGTACGGAGGAACACTGAAGCTTTCTTT. This sequence encodes CATSRVRRNTEAFF.